The T cell receptor (beta chain) described here comes from a study of CD8 T cells in ankylosing spondylitis. In this sample, this clonotype turned up many times. In TCRdb, the 5' RACE reads were re-called with MiXCR into one record per CDR3 protein. The table lists 300,000 to 400,000 distinct CDR3 sequences, approximately 20% of them singletons. This CDR3 is 15 amino acids long. The germline V gene encodes CDR1 SGHAT and CDR2 FQNNGV. V shed 6 bases and J shed 2 bases, with 15 bases lying between them. This receptor was obtained from a male donor with ankylosing spondylitis or in good health (not recorded which). This chain connects TRBV11-2 to TRBJ2-3; D uncertain. What was sequenced was blood, either unsorted or a sorted T cell fraction (not recorded which). CDR3 in amino acids: CASSSFRSLTDTQYF. Written as DNA, the CDR3 is TGTGCCAGCAGTTCTTTCCGGTCCCTCACAGATACGCAGTATTTT.